A single sample is the source of the 18 T cell receptor beta chains below, sequenced in a study of T cell responses to AZD1222 COVID-19 vaccine. Profiling relied on immunoSEQ multiplex PCR, and the TCRdb table lists in-frame clones only, not all of them. The table lists approximately 90,000 clones, approximately 88% of them singletons. Sequences were derived from peripheral blood, sampled on day 0 of AZD1222 vaccination. All receptors come from an adult in good health.

CDR3 coding DNA: TGTGCCAGCAGCCGGGACTTATCGACCGGGGAGCTGTTTTTT. Encoded protein: CASSRDLSTGELFF. The V and J genes are TRBV6-2 or TRBV6-3 and TRBJ2-2, with a tentative D call TRBD2 (6 bases). CDR1 is MNHEY and CDR2 is SVGEGT in the germline V gene. V lost 6 bases, J lost 5 bases, and 13 bases lay in between. The CDR3 runs to 14 residues.

The chain recombines TRBV29-1 with TRBJ2-7; D gene uncertain. Germline V CDR1 and CDR2: SQVTM, ANQGSEA. The V and J ends lost 5 bases and 0 bases respectively, with 11 bases between them. The CDR3 contains 13 residues. CDR3 region: CSVPYPSSYEQYF. The CDR3 coding sequence is TGCAGCGTTCCCTATCCTAGCTCCTACGAGCAGTACTTC.

V gene TRBV7-9 combines with J gene TRBJ1-2; 7 nucleotides agree with TRBD1. J gave up 8 bases and V 4 bases, and 1 base lay outside the gene matches. Germline V CDR1 and CDR2: SEHNR, FQNEAQ (reference sequence). The CDR3 spans 11 residues. CDR3 residues: CASSSQGGYTF. Written as DNA, the CDR3 is TGTGCCAGCAGCTCACAGGGGGGCTACACCTTC.

The chain combines TRBV13 with TRBJ2-3; 8 bases fit TRBD2. CDR1 is PRHDT and CDR2 is FYEKMQ in the germline V gene (reference sequence). V lost 4 bases, J lost 0 bases, and 9 bases stayed unmatched. The length of the CDR3 is 17 residues. CDR3 in DNA: TGTGCCAGCAGCTCCCGGGGGGGTACTATTAGCACAGATACGCAGTATTTT. It is translated as CASSSRGGTISTDTQYF.

This rearrangement joins TRBV7-6 to TRBJ1-3; tentative D call: TRBD1 (6 bases). Germline CDR1 SGHVS, CDR2 FNYEAQ. The CDR3 length is 13 residues. Trimming removed 8 bases at V and 2 bases at J, with 10 bases between. The CDR3 sequence: CASRGATGNTIYF. The DNA for the CDR3 is TGTGCCAGCCGGGGGGCAACTGGAAACACCATATATTTT. Full variable domain (outside the CDR3, taken from reference TRBV7-6 and TRBJ1-3): GAGVSQSPRYKVTKRGQDVALRCDPISGHVSLYWYRQALGQGPEFLTYFNYEAQQDKSGLPNDRFSAERPEGSISTLTIQRTEQRDSAMYRCASRGATGNTIYFGEGSWLTVV.

The rearrangement links TRBV5-1 to TRBJ2-5; D unresolved. Germline CDR1 is SGHRS and CDR2 is YFSETQ. The CDR3 runs to 15 residues. The V and J ends lost 1 base and 2 bases respectively, with 12 bases between them. The CDR3 DNA sequence: TGCGCCAGCAGCTTGCAAACGGCGCTACAAGAGACCCAGTACTTC. As protein: CASSLQTALQETQYF.

This sequence joins TRBV20-1 and TRBJ2-3; 8 positions agree with TRBD2. CDR1 is DFQATT and CDR2 is SNEGSKA in the germline V gene (reference sequence). This CDR3 is 12 amino acids long. J gave up 15 bases and V 3 bases, and 11 bases lay outside the gene matches. CDR3 region: CSASFSGTSIYF. The CDR3 region has the DNA TGCAGTGCTAGTTTTTCCGGGACTAGTATCTATTTT.

This rearrangement joins TRBV5-1 to TRBJ2-5; 12 bases map to TRBD2. CDR3 length: 15 residues. V was clipped by 3 bases and J by 9 bases; unmatched bases: 9. CDR1 and CDR2 from the germline V gene are SGHRS and YFSETQ. CDR3 region: CASSWTSGDGRSQYF. In nucleotides, the CDR3 is TGCGCCAGCAGCTGGACTAGCGGGGATGGGAGGTCCCAGTACTTC.

The chain links TRBV5-1 to TRBJ2-2; no definite D call. CDR3 size: 15 residues. The germline V and J ends were trimmed by 4 bases and 6 bases, with 16 bases remaining between them. CDR1 and CDR2 from the germline V gene are SGHRS and YFSETQ. DNA for the CDR3: TGCGCCAGCAGCGCGGACCCCGCCGGGTCCGGGGAGCTGTTTTTT. Amino acids: CASSADPAGSGELFF.

The V and J genes are TRBV7-2 and TRBJ2-1; 7 nucleotides match TRBD2. Per the germline V gene, CDR1 is SGHTA and CDR2 is FQGNSA. This CDR3 contains 15 residues. The V and J ends lost 1 base and 7 bases, in that order; junction bases with no gene match: 7. The CDR3 spells CASSLGGGFRNEQFF. The CDR3 bases are TGTGCCAGCAGCTTAGGGGGGGGATTTCGGAATGAGCAGTTCTTC.

In its sample, this clone was seen a few times. This chain joins TRBV9 and TRBJ2-3, with D tentatively TRBD2 (7 bases). Per the germline V gene, CDR1 is SGDLS and CDR2 is YYNGEE. CDR3 length equals 13 residues. V was shortened by 7 bases and J by 1 base, with 10 bases between the two germline ends. CDR3 in DNA: TGTGCCAGCGCGGGGGCCCGCACAGATACGCAGTATTTT. It specifies CASAGARTDTQYF.

A remark on this clone: Other DNA sequences in this sample translate to the same CDR3. The gene calls are TRBV5-1 and TRBJ2-3, with 7 bases identical to TRBD1. The CDR3 is made up of 13 amino acids. V gave up 1 base and J gave up 4 bases; unmatched junction bases: 0. Per the germline V gene, CDR1 is SGHRS and CDR2 is YFSETQ. In DNA, the CDR3 is TGCGCCAGCAGCTTGCAGGGGGCAGATACGCAGTATTTT. Its protein product is CASSLQGADTQYF. The full variable domain, in which reference TRBV5-1 and TRBJ2-3 provide the parts outside the CDR3, is KAGVTQTPRYLIKTRGQQVTLSCSPISGHRSVSWYQQTPGQGLQFLFEYFSETQRNKGNFPGRFSGRQFSNSRSEMNVSTLELGDSALYLCASSLQGADTQYFGPGTRLTVL.

The J gene is TRBJ1-1, the V gene TRBV7-3; 9 bases map to TRBD1. The J segment lost 0 bases and the V segment lost 5 bases, leaving 7 bases of the junction unmatched. This CDR3 has 16 residues. Per germline, CDR1 SGHTA and CDR2 FQGTGA. CDR3 loop: CASSPKTGGMNTEAFF. The CDR3 DNA reads TGTGCCAGCAGCCCCAAGACAGGGGGAATGAACACTGAAGCTTTCTTT.

This clone has just one count. This chain connects TRBV29-1 to TRBJ1-1, with D unresolved. V lost 5 bases, J lost 5 bases, and 15 bases lay in between. Germline V gives CDR1 SQVTM, CDR2 ANQGSEA. CDR3 length: 13 residues. The CDR3 nucleotides are TGCAGCGTTTATAACGGGGAGGTTACTGAAGCTTTCTTT. Translating it yields CSVYNGEVTEAFF.

The V gene is TRBV5-1, the J gene TRBJ2-7; tentatively, D is TRBD1 (5 bases). With 2 bases removed from V and 0 bases from J, the gap between germline ends came to 12 bases. Germline V gene lookup returns CDR1 SGHRS and CDR2 YFSETQ. This CDR3 is built from 15 residues. In DNA form, the CDR3 reads TGCGCCAGCAGCTTTCAGGGAAAGGGCTCCTACGAGCAGTACTTC. Translation: CASSFQGKGSYEQYF. Supplemented by reference TRBV5-1 and TRBJ2-7, the full variable domain reads KAGVTQTPRYLIKTRGQQVTLSCSPISGHRSVSWYQQTPGQGLQFLFEYFSETQRNKGNFPGRFSGRQFSNSRSEMNVSTLELGDSALYLCASSFQGKGSYEQYFGPGTRLTVT.

This chain links TRBV7-9 with TRBJ1-1; the D is unclear. The V gene's germline CDR1 is SEHNR and CDR2 FQNEAQ (reference sequence). The CDR3 loop spans 14 amino acids. V lost 0 bases, J lost 6 bases, and 11 bases lay in between. CDR3 amino acids: CASSLASSGAEAFF. The CDR3 DNA reads TGTGCCAGCAGCTTAGCGTCCAGCGGAGCTGAAGCTTTCTTT.

This chain joins TRBV3-1 (or the pseudogene TRBV3-2) and TRBJ1-2; 7 bases match TRBD1. The CDR3 consists of 16 residues. Germline lookup yields CDR1 LGHDT and CDR2 YNNKEL (reference sequence). The ends lost 0 bases at V and 4 bases at J; junction bases unmatched: 8. CDR3 loop: CASSQDGVQGTYGYTF. For the CDR3, the DNA is TGTGCCAGCAGCCAAGATGGGGTACAGGGGACCTATGGCTACACCTTC.

The V gene is TRBV5-4, the J gene TRBJ1-3, with TRBD1 matching over 7 bases. Germline-derived CDR1 and CDR2 are SGHNT and YYREEE (reference sequence). This CDR3 is built from 17 residues. V was pared by 0 bases and J by 0 bases, with 6 bases of the junction left unmatched. CDR3 coding DNA: TGTGCCAGCAGCTTGGGGGACAGAGCAATCTCTGGAAACACCATATATTTT. Its protein product is CASSLGDRAISGNTIYF.